These 18 T cell receptor beta chains were all obtained from the same sample, sequenced in a study of blood T cell repertoires in COVID-19 (dated by TCRdb to 2018 to 2020). Library preparation used the immunoSEQ multiplex PCR assay. The source is immuneACCESS, and TCRdb retained only in-frame sequences with V and J called. Part of the clones is not carried over; for the studies checked, unresolved V genes explain less than half of this, and the remainder is unexplained. The sample yields 300,000 to 400,000 clones; 88% were counted once. Of the sample, about 1.1% falls within the top ten clones. The material sequenced was PBMCs or T cells enriched from blood (not recorded which). These receptors were collected from a woman aged 18 to 35 who had recovered from COVID-19.

This clone was seen a handful of times. CDR3 bases: TGTGCCAGCAGTTATGGAGGGGGAAACACCATATATTTT. Residues: CASSYGGGNTIYF. The V call is TRBV27, the J call TRBJ1-3; D gene uncertain. V shed 4 bases and J shed 4 bases, with 8 bases lying between them. The V gene's germline CDR1 is MNHEY and CDR2 SMNVEV (reference sequence). This CDR3 has 13 residues.

V usage is TRBV27 and J usage is TRBJ1-3; no clear D gene. The V end was cut by 6 bases, the J end by 2 bases, with 5 bases between. Germline CDR1 reads MNHEY; CDR2 reads SMNVEV (reference sequence). CDR3 length: 12 amino acids. Here the CDR3 DNA reads TGTGCCAGCAGGTCCACTGGAAACACCATATATTTT. It is translated as CASRSTGNTIYF.

The rearrangement joins TRBV19 to TRBJ2-5, with TRBD1 matching over 11 bases. Germline-derived CDR1 and CDR2 are LNHDA and SQIVND (reference sequence). The length of the CDR3 is 15 residues. J lost 5 bases, V lost 3 bases, and 5 bases had no gene match. The CDR3 here is CASSMGQGGAETQYF. In DNA form, the CDR3 reads TGTGCCAGTAGTATGGGACAGGGGGGCGCGGAGACCCAGTACTTC. The whole variable domain, filled in from reference TRBV19 and TRBJ2-5, reads DGGITQSPKYLFRKEGQNVTLSCEQNLNHDAMYWYRQDPGQGLRLIYYSQIVNDFQKGDIAEGYSVSREKKESFPLTVTSAQKNPTAFYLCASSMGQGGAETQYFGPGTRLLVL.

The chain couples TRBV5-1 to TRBJ2-1; D possibly corresponds to TRBD2 (5 bases). The ends were cut back, 4 bases at V and 9 bases at J, with 17 bases in the middle. Germline-derived CDR1 and CDR2 are SGHRS and YFSETQ. The CDR3 length is 14 residues. CDR3 residues: CASSPFLEGSEQFF. CDR3 coding DNA: TGCGCCAGCAGCCCGTTCCTTGAGGGAAGTGAGCAGTTCTTC.

This rearrangement joins TRBV30 to TRBJ2-5, with TRBD2 identical over 12 bases. Losses at the gene ends were 8 bases for V and 1 base for J; bases not matched to a gene: 8. The CDR3 is 15 residues long. The V gene's germline CDR1 is GTSNPN and CDR2 SVGIG (reference sequence). The CDR3 is CARGASGGAQETQYF. In nucleotides, the CDR3 is TGTGCCCGGGGGGCTAGCGGGGGGGCCCAAGAGACCCAGTACTTC.

V is TRBV6-5 and J is TRBJ1-1, with D tentatively TRBD1 (6 bases). The CDR3 runs 14 residues. V was clipped by 6 bases and J by 6 bases, with 17 bases between them. Germline CDR1 is MNHEY and CDR2 is SVGAGI. CDR3 nucleotides: TGTGCCAGCAGCCAGCCTGGGCAGGGGCCTGAAGCTTTCTTT. Translating it yields CASSQPGQGPEAFF.

This clone was counted only a few times. The chain recombines TRBV14 with TRBJ1-6, with a tentative D call TRBD1 (5 bases). The CDR3 sequence is 18 residues long. With 1 base removed from V and 4 bases from J, the gap between germline ends came to 17 bases. Germline V gene lookup returns CDR1 SGHDN and CDR2 FVKESK. CDR3: CASSQGFTAGGYNSPLHF. Here the CDR3 DNA reads TGTGCCAGCAGCCAAGGATTCACCGCGGGGGGTTATAATTCACCCCTCCACTTT.

This clone is a singleton in its sample. The chain joins TRBV7-2 to TRBJ1-5, with D unclear. Germline V gives CDR1 SGHTA, CDR2 FQGNSA. The CDR3 consists of 13 residues. V was shortened by 1 base and J by 6 bases, with 7 bases between the two germline ends. CDR3: CASSLGAPQPQHF. CDR3 DNA: TGTGCCAGCAGCTTAGGGGCGCCTCAGCCCCAGCATTTT.

This clone appeared once. The rearrangement joins TRBV5-4 to TRBJ2-7, with TRBD2 matching 8 bases. This CDR3 is 16 amino acids long. V lost 4 bases to trimming and J lost 7 bases; unmatched junction nucleotides: 16. From germline, CDR1 is SGHNT and CDR2 YYREEE (reference sequence). The CDR3 here is CASSPRKRGGIWEQYF. The CDR3 nucleotides read TGTGCCAGCAGCCCCCGAAAACGGGGGGGCATCTGGGAGCAGTACTTC.

V usage is TRBV15 and J usage is TRBJ2-3; 12 nucleotides align to TRBD2. Germline CDR1 is LNHNV and CDR2 is YYDKDF (reference sequence). The ends lost 3 bases at V and 4 bases at J; junction bases unmatched: 14. The CDR3 consists of 19 residues. CDR3 bases: TGTGCCACCAGCAGGACGAGCCTCGGACTAGCGGGGTTCGCAGATACGCAGTATTTT. Its protein is CATSRTSLGLAGFADTQYF.

On this clone: Mismatch with germline at one junction end may stem from a read error. This rearrangement joins TRBV19 to TRBJ2-4; D perhaps matches TRBD2 (6 bases). Germline-derived CDR1 and CDR2 are LNHDA and SQIVND (reference sequence). CDR3 size: 13 residues. The DNA of the CDR3 is TGTGCCAGTAGTATAGTGCGGGGACCATCCATGGACTTC. This codes for CASSIVRGPSMDF.

The genes are TRBV12-5 and TRBJ1-4; TRBD1 is a possible D gene (6 bases). V gave up 0 bases and J gave up 4 bases, with 15 bases separating them. The CDR3 totals 17 residues. Germline V lookup: CDR1 LGHNT, CDR2 FRNRAP. The CDR3 here is CASGLVRLGRGNEKLFF. The CDR3, as DNA: TGTGCTAGTGGTTTGGTACGTTTGGGCAGGGGTAATGAAAAACTGTTTTTT.

The chain is built from TRBV5-1 and TRBJ1-1; D unclear. With 4 bases removed from V and 5 bases from J, the gap between germline ends came to 15 bases. The CDR3 runs 14 residues. The V gene's germline CDR1 is SGHRS and CDR2 YFSETQ. As DNA, the CDR3 is TGCGCCAGCAGCGCCAGACGAACGGAGACTGAAGCTTTCTTT. This translates into CASSARRTETEAFF.

This sequence joins TRBV4-1 and TRBJ1-6, with D uncertain. The V gene lost 0 bases and the J gene lost 2 bases, with 8 bases spanning the gap. The CDR3 has 16 amino acids. In germline, CDR1 is MGHRA, CDR2 YSYEKL. CDR3: CASSQEGAAYNSPLHF. The CDR3 nucleotides read TGCGCCAGCAGCCAAGAAGGAGCAGCCTATAATTCACCCCTCCACTTT.

V usage is TRBV5-4 and J usage is TRBJ2-3, with unresolved D. The CDR3 has 13 residues. V lost 4 bases, J lost 3 bases, and 9 bases lay in between. Looked up from germline, CDR1 is SGHNT and CDR2 is YYREEE (reference sequence). CDR3 nucleotide sequence: TGTGCCAGCAGCCCCTACGCGACAGATACGCAGTATTTT. Amino acids: CASSPYATDTQYF.

The rearrangement links TRBV7-2 to TRBJ1-6; TRBD1 is a possible D gene (5 bases). The V gene's germline CDR1 is SGHTA and CDR2 FQGNSA. The CDR3 has 15 amino acids. Trimming took 4 bases from V and 10 from J, leaving 17 bases between them. Here the CDR3 DNA reads TGTGCCAGCAGCTCCGGGACTGTCAAACGGTCACCCCTCCACTTT. Encoded protein: CASSSGTVKRSPLHF.

This chain uses TRBV11-3 with TRBJ1-1; 10 bases match TRBD1. V shed 5 bases and J 4 bases; nucleotides not matched to a gene: 4. The CDR3 length is 14 residues. Germline assignment: CDR1 SGHNT and CDR2 YENEEA. CDR3 loop: CASSTRQGATEAFF. DNA of the CDR3: TGTGCCAGCAGCACCCGACAGGGGGCCACTGAAGCTTTCTTT.

V gene TRBV7-6 combines with J gene TRBJ1-1; no definite D call. Germline CDR1 SGHVS, CDR2 FNYEAQ. The CDR3 runs 14 residues. The V end lost 5 bases, the J end lost 3 bases, and 13 bases lay between the germline ends. In DNA form, the CDR3 reads TGTGCCAGCAGCCAACCGTTCGGGGACACTGAAGCTTTCTTT. This gives the protein CASSQPFGDTEAFF.